This TCR beta chain is drawn from a study of cytomegalovirus exposure and HLA in healthy donors. PCR employed 60 Vbeta and 13 Jbeta primers. Libraries were prepared by immunoSEQ multiplex PCR; TCRdb keeps only in-frame clonotypes and omits some of them. The sample includes 100,000 to 150,000 clones, about four fifths of them seen just once. With 8 bases removed from V and 1 base from J, the gap between germline ends came to 10 bases. Germline V CDR1 and CDR2: SEHNR, FQNEAQ (reference sequence). The length of the CDR3 is 13 residues. Concerning this clone: Antigen unknown.

Whole-study findings and limits: The study designated fewer than 200 TCR beta chains cytomegalovirus-associated.

The sequence derives from a woman in her 40s in good health and CMV-seronegative. What was sequenced was PBMCs. The chain employs TRBV7-9 and TRBJ2-3; a weak D match, TRBD2 (5 bases). The CDR3 region has the DNA TGTGCCAGCGAGGAGGCAGGCACAGATACGCAGTATTTT. Protein: CASEEAGTDTQYF.